Listed below are T cell receptor beta chains from one sample, sequenced in a study of cytomegalovirus exposure and HLA in healthy donors. TCRdb keeps only in-frame clones here, not all; method: immunoSEQ multiplex PCR. The sample carries approximately 150,000 clones, around three quarters recorded once. Sequencing was carried out using PBMCs. These receptors were obtained from a man aged 35-49 years in good health and CMV-seronegative. CDR3s include the opening cysteine and the closing phenylalanine or tryptophan. D genes are given only for firm matches. Where a row states a size, it is once, few, many or the class of an expanded clone; other rows omit it.

-	-	TRBV7-9	TRBJ1-2	CASSSGFGYTF	TGTGCCAGCAGCTCTGGCTTTGGCTACACCTTC
TRBD1	few	TRBV25-1	TRBJ1-6	CASSEDTGGANNSPLHF	TGTGCCAGCAGTGAGGATACAGGGGGTGCCAATAATTCACCCCTCCACTTT
TRBD2	-	TRBV5-1	TRBJ2-1	CASSRMSGGYNEQFF	TGCGCCAGCAGTCGTATGAGCGGGGGCTACAATGAGCAGTTCTTC
-	once	TRBV7-3	TRBJ2-3	CASSPSLAGGTQYF	TGTGCCAGCAGCCCATCGCTTGCGGGCGGCACGCAGTATTTT
-	once	TRBV21-1	TRBJ2-5	CASSKADGGAETQYF	TGTGCCAGCAGCAAAGCGGACGGAGGAGCGGAGACCCAGTACTTC
TRBD1	-	TRBV10-1	TRBJ1-2	CASSEPGQVYGYTF	TGCGCCAGCAGTGAGCCAGGACAGGTCTATGGCTACACCTTC
-	-	TRBV7-8	TRBJ2-7	CASSRDSYSYEQYF	TGTGCCAGCAGCCGGGACTCCTACTCCTACGAGCAGTACTTC
-	-	TRBV7-9	TRBJ1-3	CASSLPGLGNTIYF	TGTGCCAGCAGCTTACCAGGGCTGGGAAACACCATATATTTT
-	-	TRBV6-4	TRBJ2-5	CASSDAGDRRDKYQETQYF	TGTGCCAGCAGTGACGCGGGAGATAGGCGGGACAAGTACCAAGAGACCCAGTACTTC
-	-	TRBV19	TRBJ2-3	CASSIGHSTDTQYF	TGTGCCAGTAGTATAGGTCATTCCACAGATACGCAGTATTTT
-	few	TRBV4-1	TRBJ2-7	CASSPPGDPLYEQYF	TGCGCCAGCAGCCCCCCAGGGGACCCCCTATACGAGCAGTACTTC
-	-	TRBV7-2	TRBJ2-5	CASSLGPTGNQETQYF	TGTGCCAGCAGCTTAGGCCCGACAGGCAACCAAGAGACCCAGTACTTC
-	few	TRBV5-4	TRBJ2-7	CASSVNTYEQYF	TGTGCCAGCAGCGTGAACACCTACGAGCAGTACTTC
-	-	TRBV18	TRBJ2-7	CASSPQGQGYEQYF	TGTGCCAGCTCACCACAGGGACAAGGATACGAGCAGTACTTC
-	once	TRBV29-1	TRBJ1-1	CSVVPPGGGPEAFF	TGCAGCGTTGTGCCCCCGGGGGGGGGACCTGAAGCTTTCTTT
TRBD2	-	TRBV11-2	TRBJ2-1	CASSPRTSGRDEQFF	TGTGCCAGCAGCCCAAGGACTAGCGGGAGGGATGAGCAGTTCTTC